Each of the 21 T cell receptor beta chains below was sequenced from the same sample in a study of Graves' ophthalmopathy and Graves' hyperthyroidism. RNA transcripts yielded amplified TCR beta CDR3 regions. Second-round multiplex PCR came after a first-round RT-PCR that employed HTBI primers. Via MiXCR, TCRdb re-called the multiplex PCR reads, giving one row per CDR3 protein. Among approximately 540,000 distinct CDR3 sequences, roughly 39% were seen once, and the ten largest hold over 3.5%. The specimen sequenced was peripheral blood or thyroid tissue (not recorded which). These receptors were taken from an adult man with Graves' hyperthyroidism.

A remark on this clonotype: At one end, the junction sequence differs from germline, possibly due to a read error. The chain links TRBV7-3 to TRBJ1-2, with 11 nucleotides matching TRBD1. From germline, CDR1 is SGHTA and CDR2 FQGTGA. This CDR3 region has 15 residues. This CDR3 reads CASSPLPGQGVFAPF. Written as DNA, the CDR3 is TGTGCCAGCAGCCCCCTCCCGGGACAGGGGGTTTTCGCTCCCTTC.

The chain uses TRBV9 and TRBJ2-5; 7 bases are a match to TRBD2. The DNA matches TRBJ2-1 better at its end, which makes the J call doubtful. Per germline, CDR1 SGDLS and CDR2 YYNGEE. The CDR3 length is 15 residues. In DNA, the CDR3 is TGTGCCAGCAGCCCCGGGGCGGGAGAATACAATGAGCAGTTCTTC. Translating gives CASSPGAGEYNEQFF.

The rearrangement uses TRBV7-2 and TRBJ2-7; D perhaps matches TRBD2 (6 bases). With the DNA end fitting TRBJ2-1 better, the J assignment may be wrong. This CDR3 is 15 amino acids long. CDR1 and CDR2 from the germline V gene are SGHTA and FQGNSA. CDR3 DNA: TGTGCCAGCAGACAAGGGACTTCGCTTTGGAATGAGCAGTTCTTC. Protein sequence: CASRQGTSLWNEQFF.

This sequence joins TRBV25-1 and TRBJ1-2; TRBD1 is a possible D gene (5 bases). Germline CDR1 MGHDK, CDR2 SYGVNS. The CDR3 spans 12 residues. V lost 3 bases, J lost 7 bases, and 9 bases lay in between. The CDR3 region is CASSEGRGGYTF. CDR3 nucleotides: TGTGCCAGCAGTGAGGGGCGGGGTGGCTACACCTTC.

Concerning this clonotype itself: Mismatch with germline at one junction end may stem from a read error. This CDR3 is CASSQPTSGKAPETQYF. DNA for the CDR3: TGCGCCAGCAGCCAACCAACTAGCGGGAAGGCCCCAGAGACCCAGTACTTC. The chain joins TRBV7-3 to TRBJ2-5; 10 bases agree with TRBD2. Germline V lookup: CDR1 SGHTA, CDR2 FQGTGA. The CDR3 spans 17 residues. Using reference TRBV7-3 and TRBJ2-5 for the parts outside the CDR3, the full variable domain is GAGVSQTPSNKVTEKGKYVELRCDPISGHTALYWYRQSLGQGPEFLIYFQGTGAADDSGLPNDRFFAVRPEGSVSTLKIQRTERGDSAVYLCASSQPTSGKAPETQYFGPGTRLLVL.

The genes are TRBV7-9 and TRBJ2-7; TRBD1 or TRBD2 may be the D gene (5 bases each). The length of the CDR3 is 16 residues. Trimming took 2 bases from V and 4 from J, leaving 18 bases between them. CDR1 and CDR2 from the germline V gene are SEHNR and FQNEAQ (reference sequence). Here the CDR3 reads CASSLPAGTARYEQYF. The DNA of the CDR3 is TGTGCCAGCAGCTTACCCGCCGGGACCGCAAGGTACGAGCAGTACTTC.

As concerns this clonotype: Just one base apart from a much larger clone, this may be a read error. The V and J genes are TRBV7-3 and TRBJ1-2; D is perhaps TRBD1 (5 bases). Trimming took off 5 bases at V and 7 bases at J, with 17 bases between the two ends. Germline CDR1 SGHTA, CDR2 FQGTGA. CDR3 length equals 14 residues. The CDR3 protein is CASSQGDLDSGYTF. The CDR3 DNA is TGTGCCAGCAGCCAAGGGGATTTGGATAGTGGCTACACCTTC.

This clonotype showed up many times. The chain is built from TRBV6-6 and TRBJ1-6, with TRBD1 matching over 9 bases. Germline V CDR1 and CDR2: MNHNY, SVGAGI (reference sequence). The CDR3 consists of 14 residues. Trimming removed 6 bases from V and 8 bases from J; junction bases left unmatched: 5. The CDR3 protein is CASRGQGVDSPLHF. CDR3 bases: TGTGCCAGCAGGGGACAGGGTGTAGATTCACCCCTCCACTTT.

This clonotype appeared a few times. The chain links TRBV30 to TRBJ1-1; the D is unclear. The germline V gene has CDR1 GTSNPN and CDR2 SVGIG (reference sequence). Trimming took 3 bases from V and 7 from J, leaving 24 bases between them. CDR3 length equals 16 residues. The CDR3 loop reads CAWSPPGLLPGDEAFF. In DNA, the CDR3 is TGTGCCTGGAGCCCTCCCGGACTTCTCCCTGGGGATGAAGCTTTCTTT. The complete variable domain, with remaining parts taken from reference TRBV30 and TRBJ1-1, reads SQTIHQWPATLVQPVGSPLSLECTVEGTSNPNLYWYRQAAGRGLQLLFYSVGIGQISSEVPQNLSASRPQDRQFILSSKKLLLSDSGFYLCAWSPPGLLPGDEAFFGQGTRLTVV.

The chain has TRBV5-1 and TRBJ2-7; the match to TRBD2 covers 12 bases. The V gene end was trimmed by 0 bases and the J gene end by 5 bases; junction bases not matched to a gene: 6. The CDR3 runs to 16 residues. Germline V gene data show CDR1 as SGHRS and CDR2 as YFSETQ. CDR3 sequence: CASSLASGRARNEQYF. Written as DNA, the CDR3 is TGCGCCAGCAGCTTGGCTAGCGGGAGGGCGAGGAACGAGCAGTACTTC.

The chain links TRBV7-2 to TRBJ2-7, with a tentative D call TRBD1 (6 bases). The CDR3 is 15 residues long. Looked up from germline, CDR1 is SGHTA and CDR2 is FQGNSA. The V and J ends lost 3 bases and 0 bases respectively, with 12 bases between them. The CDR3 sequence: CASSLGAVYSYEQYF. CDR3 in DNA: TGTGCCAGCAGCTTGGGGGCCGTATACTCCTACGAGCAGTACTTC.

The count of this clonotype is one. One end of the junction does not line up with germline, which may come from a read error. The chain carries TRBV7-8 and TRBJ1-4, with D hard to call. Per germline, CDR1 SGHVS and CDR2 FQNEAQ. The CDR3 runs 15 residues. This CDR3 reads CASSSPELGDEELFF. The CDR3 nucleotides are TGTGCCAGCAGTTCACCAGAATTAGGAGATGAAGAACTGTTTTTT.

This clonotype was observed a few times. The V and J genes are TRBV7-9 and TRBJ2-5, with 8 bases lining up with TRBD2. Germline V gives CDR1 SEHNR, CDR2 FQNEAQ (reference sequence). With V trimmed by 6 bases and J by 9 bases, 12 bases remained unmatched. The CDR3 length is 14 residues. The CDR3 here is CASSFQASGGAQYF. As DNA, the CDR3 is TGTGCCAGCAGTTTCCAGGCGTCGGGGGGGGCCCAGTACTTC.

The rearrangement joins TRBV29-1 to TRBJ2-1; 8 bases agree with TRBD2. Germline CDR1 SQVTM, CDR2 ANQGSEA. This CDR3 is 14 amino acids long. Unmatched junction bases numbered 15, after V lost 7 bases and J lost 10 bases. The CDR3 nucleotides read TGCAGCGGGGGAGTGGTCGGGAGGGTCTGGGAGCAGTTCTTC. Its protein is CSGGVVGRVWEQFF.

This clonotype came up many times. This rearrangement joins TRBV7-8 to TRBJ1-6; D not certain. Per germline, CDR1 SGHVS and CDR2 FQNEAQ. The CDR3 is 17 residues long. V was trimmed by 2 bases and J by 5 bases, leaving 16 bases between them. The CDR3 region has the DNA TGTGCCAGCAGCTTACGCTCAGGCGGCTCGAATAATTCACCCCTCCACTTT. Translating gives CASSLRSGGSNNSPLHF.

The chain links TRBV24-1 to TRBJ1-1; D not resolved. The CDR3 consists of 14 residues. Germline loops: CDR1 KGHDR, CDR2 SFDVKD. V lost 1 base, J lost 11 bases, and 16 bases lay in between. The CDR3 DNA reads TGTGCCACCAGTGATTTTAGTGAGGGTGACGGGGCTTTCTTT. Encoded protein: CATSDFSEGDGAFF.

The V call is TRBV29-1, the J call TRBJ2-2; 12 nucleotides match TRBD1. The CDR3 is 15 amino acids. Germline CDR1 SQVTM, CDR2 ANQGSEA. Losses at the gene ends were 8 bases for V and 8 bases for J; bases not matched to a gene: 12. The CDR3 region is CSLAGTGGAQGELFF. Written as DNA, the CDR3 is TGCAGCTTGGCGGGGACAGGGGGCGCGCAAGGGGAGCTGTTTTTT.

The genes are TRBV12-3 or TRBV12-4 and TRBJ2-7; tentatively, D is TRBD1 (5 bases). This CDR3 spans 14 amino acids. Trimming stripped 5 bases from V and 1 base from J, with 12 bases between. The chain's CDR3 is CASSRPSGSYEQYF. The CDR3 bases are TGTGCCAGCAGTCGCCCCTCAGGGTCCTACGAGCAGTACTTC.

Ten or more counts support this clonotype. DNA of the CDR3: TGCAGCGTAATCCGGTCGGGGGACTCTAACTCTGGGGCCAACGTCCTGACTTTC. This sequence encodes CSVIRSGDSNSGANVLTF. The chain employs TRBV29-1 and TRBJ2-6; D might be TRBD2 (6 bases). Per germline, CDR1 SQVTM and CDR2 ANQGSEA. The CDR3 runs to 18 residues. V lost 6 bases and J 0 bases, leaving 21 bases between the germline ends.

A few counts support this clonotype. The chain uses TRBV2 and TRBJ1-1; D remains ambiguous. V was cut by 5 bases and J by 2 bases, with 24 bases left in between. The CDR3 runs to 18 residues. Germline lookup yields CDR1 SNHLY and CDR2 FYNNEI. The CDR3 DNA sequence: TGTGCCAGCAGTACCACCATCCGGGCTCGAATTTCTAACACTGAAGCTTTCTTT. Amino acids: CASSTTIRARISNTEAFF. Variable domain in full (rest from reference TRBV2 and TRBJ1-1): EPEVTQTPSHQVTQMGQEVILRCVPISNHLYFYWYRQILGQKVEFLVSFYNNEISEKSEIFDDQFSVERPDGSNFTLKIRSTKLEDSAMYFCASSTTIRARISNTEAFFGQGTRLTVV.

This sequence joins TRBV7-4 and TRBJ2-6, with D perhaps matching TRBD1 (6 bases). V lost 4 bases, J lost 5 bases, and 9 bases lay in between. The germline gives CDR1 SGHVT, CDR2 SQSDAQ. This CDR3 contains 14 residues. CDR3 amino acids: CASSSGTRANVLTF. CDR3 nucleotides: TGTGCCAGCAGCTCCGGGACACGGGCCAACGTCCTGACTTTC.